The rows below give T cell receptor beta chains drawn from one sample of a study of response to subunit inactivated influenza vaccine. TCRdb independently ran MiXCR on the RT-PCR reads; one entry per CDR3 protein. The table records around 790,000 distinct CDR3 sequences, around 20% of them present only once. Sequencing was performed on PBMCs from blood, taken 4 to 6 days after vaccination. The source is a man aged 50 to 60 who received an inactivated influenza vaccine. Each CDR3 is given with its conserved first and last residue.

V: TRBV7-6
J: TRBJ1-1
CDR3: CASSLIGQMNTEAFF

V: TRBV9
J: TRBJ2-7
CDR3: CASSPNRGEQYF

V: TRBV29-1
J: TRBJ2-5
CDR3: CSADSGNSGETQYF

V: TRBV5-1
J: TRBJ2-7
CDR3: CASSFVTGASYEQYF

V: TRBV20-1
J: TRBJ1-5
CDR3: CSARDLATEHSNQPQHF

V: TRBV2
J: TRBJ2-7
CDR3: CASSENWEQYF

V: TRBV27
J: TRBJ2-7
CDR3: CASSLTGLVGEQYF

V: TRBV7-2
J: TRBJ2-3
CDR3: CASSETGAPDTQYF

V: TRBV18
J: TRBJ1-2
CDR3: CASSPPGHDLYGYTF

V: TRBV10-3
J: TRBJ2-1
CDR3: CAISDLNFFYNEQFF

V: TRBV20-1
J: TRBJ2-1
CDR3: CRALGSYNEQFF

V: TRBV28
J: TRBJ2-1
CDR3: CASSPRWGGGPYNEQFF

V: TRBV10-3
J: TRBJ2-3
CDR3: CAISESVRGITDTQYF

V: TRBV30
J: TRBJ1-6
CDR3: CAGGGQPNSPLHF

V: TRBV10-3
J: TRBJ2-2
CDR3: CAISESPPRNTGELFF

V: TRBV9
J: TRBJ1-5
CDR3: CASSEGAGRGQPQHF

V: TRBV3-1
J: TRBJ2-3
CDR3: CASSHSGATSTDTQYF

V: TRBV7-6
J: TRBJ2-7
CDR3: CASSLASAGGDYEQYF

V: TRBV28
J: TRBJ2-2
CDR3: CASRMSTGELFF

V: TRBV6-6
J: TRBJ2-7
CDR3: CAISRDLFTQYF

V: TRBV4-3
J: TRBJ2-1
CDR3: CASSQGGGSGRVPSYNEQFF

V: TRBV5-1
J: TRBJ2-7
CDR3: CASSPGDGSYEQYF

V: TRBV7-3
J: TRBJ2-5
CDR3: CASSLTGLAEETQYF

V: TRBV24-1
J: TRBJ1-5
CDR3: CATSEWGQPQHF

V: TRBV5-1
J: TRBJ1-6
CDR3: CASSLDQALSPLHF

V: TRBV12-3/TRBV12-4
J: TRBJ1-2
CDR3: CASSSSYSNYGYTF

V: TRBV24-1
J: TRBJ2-7
CDR3: CATSDGGRAKSYEQYF

V: TRBV7-6
J: TRBJ2-7
CDR3: CASSLGFGENYEQYF

V: TRBV6-2/TRBV6-3
J: TRBJ2-1
CDR3: CASSYSRGGLRNEQFF

V: TRBV7-9
J: TRBJ1-1
CDR3: CASSLGSPSEAFF

V: TRBV10-2
J: TRBJ2-1
CDR3: CASRGTSGSTNEQFF

V: TRBV28
J: TRBJ2-4
CDR3: CASSLSGTVGNIQYF

V: TRBV7-2
J: TRBJ2-7
CDR3: CASSLIHEQYF

V: TRBV4-2
J: TRBJ2-3
CDR3: CASSRTGESQYF

V: TRBV20-1
J: TRBJ2-5
CDR3: CSASRGVETQYF

V: TRBV25-1
J: TRBJ2-7
CDR3: CASAGQSKAGEQYF

V: TRBV7-2
J: TRBJ2-1
CDR3: CASSPGTGLGDEQFF

V: TRBV29-1
J: TRBJ2-4
CDR3: CSVEVGRRDIQYF

V: TRBV13
J: TRBJ2-3
CDR3: CASSPQPSSNTDTQYF

V: TRBV6-4
J: TRBJ2-2
CDR3: CASSRGRDTGELFF

V: TRBV5-1
J: TRBJ2-2
CDR3: CATRSSANTGELFF

V: TRBV12-3/TRBV12-4
J: TRBJ2-2
CDR3: CAIRLARELFF

V: TRBV7-2
J: TRBJ1-4
CDR3: CASSPWTATNEKLFF

V: TRBV12-3/TRBV12-4
J: TRBJ2-5
CDR3: CASSPVDRGKETQYF

V: TRBV20-1
J: TRBJ2-5
CDR3: CSAGLQQETQYF

V: TRBV12-3/TRBV12-4
J: TRBJ2-1
CDR3: CASSPISGRAIHEQFF

V: TRBV15
J: TRBJ2-2
CDR3: CATSRGLAVNTGELFF

V: TRBV20-1
J: TRBJ2-1
CDR3: CSASGTRGRNEQFF

V: TRBV24-1
J: TRBJ2-3
CDR3: CATSASWVSNPRTDTQYF

V: TRBV4-2
J: TRBJ2-2
CDR3: CASSQDLKGKRKPNTGELFF

V: TRBV29-1
J: TRBJ2-1
CDR3: CSVPGGRGYEQFF

V: TRBV6-5
J: TRBJ2-5
CDR3: CASSYVWEQETQYF